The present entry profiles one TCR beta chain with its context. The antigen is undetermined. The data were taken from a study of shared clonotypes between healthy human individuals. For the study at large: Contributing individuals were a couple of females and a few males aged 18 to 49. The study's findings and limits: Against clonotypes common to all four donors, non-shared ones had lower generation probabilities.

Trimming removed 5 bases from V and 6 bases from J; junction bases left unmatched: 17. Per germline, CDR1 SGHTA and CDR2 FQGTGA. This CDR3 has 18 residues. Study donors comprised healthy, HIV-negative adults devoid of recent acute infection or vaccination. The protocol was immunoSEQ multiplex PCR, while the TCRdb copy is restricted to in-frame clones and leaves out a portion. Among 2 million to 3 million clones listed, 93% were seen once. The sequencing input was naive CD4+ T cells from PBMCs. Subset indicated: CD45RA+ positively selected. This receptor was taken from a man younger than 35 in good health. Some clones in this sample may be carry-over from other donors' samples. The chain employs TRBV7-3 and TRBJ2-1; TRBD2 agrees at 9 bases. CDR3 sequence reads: CASSPYGVAGVLRNEQFF. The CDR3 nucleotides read TGTGCCAGCAGCCCCTATGGGGTAGCGGGAGTGCTACGCAATGAGCAGTTCTTC.